This T cell receptor beta chain was sequenced in a study of regulatory T cells in long-lasting Graves disease. Study-wide context: Freshly diagnosed Graves' patients had used antithyroid drugs for under 3 months.

The CDR3 spans 14 residues. Unmatched junction bases numbered 7, after V lost 4 bases and J lost 8 bases. Germline CDR1 and CDR2: SGDLS and YYNGEE. This clonotype was picked up many times. The antigen remains unidentified. Arm-PCR of CDR3 regions and iRepertoire HTBI primers were used to build TCR beta libraries. TCRdb independently ran MiXCR on the multiplex PCR reads; one entry per CDR3 protein. The profile shows around 250,000 distinct CDR3 sequences, about 18% of them singletons. Findings of the study overall: Persistent patients had a count of shared public clonotypes (2,741) that exceeded that of new patients (about 870).

As to time point: newly diagnosed GD, antithyroid drugs for less than 3 months. Isolated PBMC RNA provided the starting material for the TCR library. The sample in question was peripheral blood mononuclear cells (PBMCs), obtained at new diagnosis, from a patient treated with antithyroid drugs. This sequence was found in a female donor with Graves disease. The genes are TRBV9 and TRBJ1-4; 8 bases fit TRBD1. The CDR3 DNA follows: TGTGCCAGCAGCCGGACAGGGTTTGAGGAAAAACTGTTTTTT. Its protein product is CASSRTGFEEKLFF.